This passage covers 10 T cell receptor beta chains from one sample sequenced in a study of blood T cells in healthy people across ages. A sample-barcoded 5' primer and a J-beta primer mix were used in a second PCR of roughly 7 to 12 cycles. A single record per CDR3 protein comes from TCRdb applying MiXCR to the 5' RACE reads. In the table there are around 1,800,000 distinct CDR3 sequences, 30% to 40% of which are singletons. What was sequenced was blood. Source of these receptors: a human donor in good health.

This chain joins TRBV4-1 and TRBJ2-7, with D possibly called TRBD1 or TRBD2 (5 bases each). The CDR3 sequence is 15 residues long. Trimming stripped 1 base from V and 1 base from J, with 11 bases between. Germline V gene sequence: CDR1 MGHRA, CDR2 YSYEKL. The CDR3: CASSQVLGVSYEQYF. CDR3 bases: TGCGCCAGCAGCCAAGTGTTGGGGGTTTCCTACGAGCAGTACTTC.

This clonotype showed up just a few times. This rearrangement joins TRBV7-9 to TRBJ1-2, with D maybe TRBD1 (5 bases). Germline V lookup: CDR1 SEHNR, CDR2 FQNEAQ (reference sequence). Trimming left V 5 bases short and J 7 bases short, with 23 bases between. The CDR3 has 16 amino acids. CDR3 DNA: TGTGCCAGCAGCCTCCTGAACGGGGCCACTACGGGTGGCTACACCTTC. It translates to CASSLLNGATTGGYTF. Full variable domain (outside the CDR3, taken from reference TRBV7-9 and TRBJ1-2): DTGVSQNPRHKITKRGQNVTFRCDPISEHNRLYWYRQTLGQGPEFLTYFQNEAQLEKSRLLSDRFSAERPKGSFSTLEIQRTEQGDSAMYLCASSLLNGATTGGYTFGSGTRLTVV.

CDR3 residues: CASSQPPGQGQETQYF. DNA of the CDR3: TGCGCCAGCAGCCAGCCACCCGGACAAGGCCAAGAGACCCAGTACTTC. The genes are TRBV4-1 and TRBJ2-5; possible D gene TRBD1, 5 bases. Germline V CDR1 and CDR2: MGHRA, YSYEKL. Trimming took 3 bases from V and 1 from J, leaving 15 bases between them. CDR3 length: 16 residues.

V is TRBV27 and J is TRBJ2-4; TRBD1 might be the D (6 bases). The J call may be incorrect, as the DNA end agrees better with TRBJ2-7. The CDR3 sequence is 14 residues long. Germline V gives CDR1 MNHEY, CDR2 SMNVEV (reference sequence). For the CDR3, the DNA is TGTGCCAGCAGGAGACAGGCCATTACCTACGAGCAGTACTTC. It encodes CASRRQAITYEQYF.

A word on this clonotype: The junction and the germline gene differ at one end; a read error may be behind it. This chain connects TRBV5-1 to TRBJ2-7; 8 bases line up with TRBD1. The length of the CDR3 is 16 residues. From germline, CDR1 is SGHRS and CDR2 YFSETQ. The CDR3 DNA follows: TGCGCCAGCGGCTTGGCAGCGACAGGGGCTATCTACGAGCAGTACTTC. Translating it yields CASGLAATGAIYEQYF. Filled out from reference TRBV5-1 and TRBJ2-7, the complete variable domain reads KAGVTQTPRYLIKTRGQQVTLSCSPISGHRSVSWYQQTPGQGLQFLFEYFSETQRNKGNFPGRFSGRQFSNSRSEMNVSTLELGDSALYLCASGLAATGAIYEQYFGPGTRLTVT.

The rearrangement links TRBV6-6 to TRBJ1-5; D may be TRBD1 (5 bases). With 2 bases removed from V and 3 bases from J, the gap between germline ends came to 11 bases. The CDR3 sequence is 15 residues long. Germline V gene sequence: CDR1 MNHNY, CDR2 SVGAGI (reference sequence). The CDR3 sequence: CASSYIKGHNQPQHF. CDR3 sequence (DNA): TGTGCCAGCAGTTACATAAAGGGGCACAATCAGCCCCAGCATTTT.

V usage is TRBV18 and J usage is TRBJ2-3, with 8 bases fitting TRBD1. Germline CDR1 KGHSH, CDR2 LQKENI. This CDR3 comprises 15 residues. Losses at the gene ends were 5 bases for V and 1 base for J; bases not matched to a gene: 5. The chain's CDR3 is CASSTGQVGTDTQYF. In DNA, the CDR3 is TGTGCCAGCTCAACGGGACAGGTTGGCACAGATACGCAGTATTTT.

There are a few counts of this clonotype. The junction does not match germline at one end; this may be a read error. The chain recombines TRBV20-1 with TRBJ2-6, with TRBD1 matching over 7 bases. The CDR3 runs to 15 residues. Germline V gene sequence: CDR1 DFQATT, CDR2 SNEGSKA (reference sequence). The CDR3 spells CSAPTGPSGANVRTF. The DNA of the CDR3 is TGCAGTGCTCCGACAGGGCCTTCTGGGGCCAACGTCCGGACTTTC.

This clonotype was seen more than once but under ten times. This chain connects TRBV20-1 to TRBJ2-3, with a tentative D call TRBD2 (6 bases). This CDR3 contains 15 residues. V lost 0 bases to trimming and J lost 2 bases, with 12 bases between them. Germline V lookup: CDR1 DFQATT, CDR2 SNEGSKA (reference sequence). The DNA of the CDR3 is TGCAGTGCTAGAGATTTGAGGGAGGACACAGATACGCAGTATTTT. Translated, it gives CSARDLREDTDTQYF.

The V call is TRBV11-2, the J call TRBJ2-1; 7 bases are shared with TRBD2. Germline-derived CDR1 and CDR2 are SGHAT and FQNNGV. The CDR3 extends over 15 amino acids. V was pared by 0 bases and J by 4 bases, with 3 bases of the junction left unmatched. CDR3 bases: TGTGCCAGCAGCTTAGAAGCGGGGCTATACAATGAGCAGTTCTTC. Amino acids: CASSLEAGLYNEQFF.